A single sample gave rise to the 32 T cell receptor beta chains below, sequenced in a study of shared clonotypes between healthy human individuals. Profiling relied on immunoSEQ multiplex PCR, and the TCRdb table lists in-frame clones only, not all of them. In the table there are roughly 700,000 clones, around 91% of which are singletons. Material: memory CD8+ T cells from PBMCs. The subset was: CD45RO+ cells pooled with CCR7-negative TemRA cells. These receptors came from a man in his late teens or twenties in good health. Some clones in this sample may be carry-over from other donors' samples.

V is TRBV7-2 and J is TRBJ2-1; D perhaps matches TRBD2 (5 bases). Trimming stripped 3 bases from V and 4 bases from J, with 10 bases between. The CDR3 runs to 14 residues. Germline values: CDR1 SGHTA, CDR2 FQGNSA. For the CDR3, the DNA is TGTGCCAGCAGCTTCCCGGGGATGTACAATGAGCAGTTCTTC. It encodes CASSFPGMYNEQFF.

About this clone itself: The same CDR3 also results from other DNA sequences found in this sample. The chain recombines TRBV15 with TRBJ2-5; 9 nucleotides align to TRBD2. Per germline, CDR1 LNHNV and CDR2 YYDKDF (reference sequence). The ends lost 0 bases at V and 5 bases at J; junction bases unmatched: 10. The CDR3 is 17 amino acids. The CDR3 reads CATSRDPLAGVGETQYF. CDR3 in DNA: TGTGCCACCAGCAGAGACCCCTTAGCGGGAGTTGGGGAGACCCAGTACTTC.

V and J are TRBV5-6 and TRBJ2-7, with D unresolved. This CDR3 has 12 amino acids. Deletions cut 0 bases from V and 5 bases from J, with 6 bases between. Germline CDR1 SGHDT, CDR2 YYEEEE. CDR3 loop: CASSLGSNEQYF. CDR3 nucleotides: TGTGCCAGCAGCTTGGGGAGTAACGAGCAGTACTTC.

This chain uses TRBV9 with TRBJ1-1; D is possibly TRBD1 (5 bases). From germline, CDR1 is SGDLS and CDR2 YYNGEE. Trimming removed 4 bases from V and 3 bases from J, with 19 bases in between. The CDR3 has 16 residues. CDR3 DNA: TGTGCCAGCAGCCAAGCGGGGGACCCCCGGGACACTGAAGCTTTCTTT. Its translation: CASSQAGDPRDTEAFF.

This clone was counted only a few times. The V and J genes are TRBV29-1 and TRBJ1-1; D possibly corresponds to TRBD1 (5 bases). Germline CDR1 reads SQVTM; CDR2 reads ANQGSEA. Deletions cut 5 bases from V and 7 bases from J, with 14 bases between. This CDR3 is 12 amino acids long. The CDR3 bases are TGCAGCGTTTGGGCGAGGGACTTTGAAGCTTTCTTT. The encoded protein is CSVWARDFEAFF.

The chain has TRBV29-1 and TRBJ2-2; possibly TRBD1 or TRBD2 for D (5 bases each). CDR3 length: 13 residues. Trimming took 7 bases from V and 3 from J, leaving 12 bases between them. Germline V lookup: CDR1 SQVTM, CDR2 ANQGSEA. CDR3 loop: CSERDGDTGELFF. In DNA form, the CDR3 reads TGCAGCGAACGGGACGGGGACACCGGGGAGCTGTTTTTT.

The chain couples TRBV9 to TRBJ2-5; TRBD2 matches 13 bases. V shed 3 bases, J shed 4 bases, and the junction held 6 bases outside the gene matches. CDR1 is SGDLS, CDR2 YYNGEE, per germline. The CDR3 loop spans 16 amino acids. The CDR3 nucleotides are TGTGCCAGCAGCGGACTAGCGGGAGGTCGGACAGAGACCCAGTACTTC. Encoded protein: CASSGLAGGRTETQYF.

This chain connects TRBV27 to TRBJ1-1, with D perhaps matching TRBD1 (5 bases). CDR3 length: 14 amino acids. Germline CDR1 is MNHEY and CDR2 is SMNVEV (reference sequence). V lost 2 bases and J lost 5, with 12 bases in between. This CDR3 reads CASSLLVKGTEAFF. The CDR3 DNA reads TGTGCCAGCAGTTTACTGGTTAAGGGGACTGAAGCTTTCTTT.

The V and J genes are TRBV6-4 and TRBJ2-3, with TRBD1 matching 7 bases. With V trimmed by 2 bases and J by 5 bases, 7 bases remained unmatched. The germline CDR1 and CDR2 sequences are MRHNA and SNTAGT. CDR3 size: 15 residues. CDR3 in amino acids: CASSDNEGAGDTQYF. In DNA, the CDR3 is TGTGCCAGCAGTGACAACGAGGGGGCTGGAGATACGCAGTATTTT.

The chain links TRBV7-8 to TRBJ2-5; D remains ambiguous. The V end was cut by 7 bases, the J end by 5 bases, with 14 bases between. The CDR3 has 13 residues. CDR1 SGHVS and CDR2 FQNEAQ come from the germline V gene. The CDR3 region has the DNA TGTGCCAGCAACGACCCCCGATCTGAGACCCAGTACTTC. Protein sequence: CASNDPRSETQYF.

This chain joins TRBV25-1 and TRBJ1-2, with 11 bases fitting TRBD1. The CDR3 is 15 amino acids. V lost 4 bases to trimming and J lost 2 bases; unmatched junction nucleotides: 3. Germline loops: CDR1 MGHDK, CDR2 SYGVNS. The CDR3 sequence is CASSGGQGANYGYTF. The CDR3 DNA is TGTGCCAGCAGTGGAGGACAGGGGGCGAACTATGGCTACACCTTC.

Remarks on this clone: Within the sample, other DNA sequences also encode this same CDR3. V and J are TRBV9 and TRBJ1-1, with no clear D. The CDR3 has 13 amino acids. Germline CDR1 SGDLS, CDR2 YYNGEE. The germline V and J ends were trimmed by 0 bases and 3 bases, with 6 bases remaining between them. Here the CDR3 DNA reads TGTGCCAGCAGCGTAGGGAGGGACACTGAAGCTTTCTTT. It yields the protein CASSVGRDTEAFF.

This sequence joins TRBV9 and TRBJ2-5; D perhaps matches TRBD2 (6 bases). Germline loops: CDR1 SGDLS, CDR2 YYNGEE. This CDR3 has 15 amino acids. The ends were cut back, 3 bases at V and 4 bases at J, with 16 bases in the middle. CDR3 sequence: CASSAGTVGGETQYF. The CDR3 DNA is TGTGCCAGCAGCGCCGGGACGGTGGGAGGAGAGACCCAGTACTTC.

V and J are TRBV4-3 and TRBJ2-2; D unresolved. The CDR3 runs 14 residues. V shed 1 base and J shed 4 bases, with 7 bases lying between them. The V gene's germline CDR1 is LGHNA and CDR2 YSLEER. CDR3 in amino acids: CASSQVRSTGELFF. The CDR3 DNA reads as TGCGCCAGCAGCCAAGTCAGATCCACCGGGGAGCTGTTTTTT.

V gene TRBV15 combines with J gene TRBJ2-7; 9 bases match TRBD1. The CDR3 sequence is 15 residues long. V lost 4 bases and J lost 4; bases outside the gene matches: 8. The V gene's germline CDR1 is LNHNV and CDR2 YYDKDF (reference sequence). The CDR3 nucleotides are TGTGCCACCAGCAACAGGGGGCAACGGTGGTACGAGCAGTACTTC. The encoded protein is CATSNRGQRWYEQYF.

This clone was seen once. The rearrangement uses TRBV12-5 and TRBJ2-1, with 9 bases identical to TRBD1. V was pared by 0 bases and J by 8 bases, with 8 bases of the junction left unmatched. This CDR3 comprises 16 residues. Per germline, CDR1 LGHNT and CDR2 FRNRAP. CDR3 in DNA: TGTGCTAGTGGTTTGGTAACAGGGGGCCCCACGGATGAGCAGTTCTTC. Its protein product is CASGLVTGGPTDEQFF.

The chain employs TRBV13 and TRBJ2-7, with 7 bases fitting TRBD2. This CDR3 spans 15 amino acids. V dropped 5 bases and J dropped 0; count of bases not matched to a gene: 7. Germline-derived CDR1 and CDR2 are PRHDT and FYEKMQ (reference sequence). CDR3 region: CASSQGRGSSYEQYF. CDR3 DNA: TGTGCCAGCAGCCAGGGACGCGGGAGCTCCTACGAGCAGTACTTC.

This sequence joins TRBV2 and TRBJ1-5, with D unresolved. V lost 2 bases to trimming and J lost 6 bases, with 11 bases between them. Germline lookup yields CDR1 SNHLY and CDR2 FYNNEI. This CDR3 spans 14 amino acids. CDR3 DNA: TGTGCCAGCAGTGAAAGGGCGGAATCTCAGCCCCAGCATTTT. Translated, it gives CASSERAESQPQHF.

V is TRBV4-3 and J is TRBJ2-1, with D unclear. CDR1 and CDR2 (germline): LGHNA, YSLEER. The CDR3 has 12 amino acids. Trimming cost V 3 bases and J 6 bases, with 6 bases left between them. In DNA, the CDR3 is TGCGCCAGCAGCCAGAACGGCAATGAGCAGTTCTTC. Amino acids: CASSQNGNEQFF.

J is TRBJ2-7 and V is TRBV27; D assignment may be TRBD1 or TRBD2 (5 bases each). Germline loops: CDR1 MNHEY, CDR2 SMNVEV (reference sequence). V was shortened by 8 bases and J by 1 base, with 15 bases between the two germline ends. There are 14 residues in the CDR3. CDR3: CASGETGQSYEQYF. The CDR3 nucleotides are TGTGCCAGCGGGGAAACGGGGCAGTCCTACGAGCAGTACTTC.

The V gene is TRBV30, the J gene TRBJ2-1; D remains unclear. V was pared by 3 bases and J by 8 bases, with 14 bases between. There are 13 residues in the CDR3. Germline lookup yields CDR1 GTSNPN and CDR2 SVGIG (reference sequence). CDR3 nucleotide sequence: TGTGCCTGGAGCCCGGGCCCTGGGGATGAGCAGTTCTTC. Translation: CAWSPGPGDEQFF.

This chain uses TRBV28 with TRBJ2-7, with D perhaps matching TRBD1 (5 bases). With 2 bases removed from V and 0 bases from J, the gap between germline ends came to 17 bases. This CDR3 is built from 17 residues. Germline V gene sequence: CDR1 MDHEN, CDR2 SYDVKM. The CDR3 DNA follows: TGTGCCAGCAGTTTAAGTATCGACAGCGAGAGCTCCTACGAGCAGTACTTC. It specifies CASSLSIDSESSYEQYF.

The V and J genes are TRBV7-9 and TRBJ2-3; D tentatively fits TRBD1 or TRBD2 (5 bases each). V dropped 4 bases and J dropped 9 bases, with 17 bases sitting between them. The CDR3 totals 14 residues. Germline loops: CDR1 SEHNR, CDR2 FQNEAQ (reference sequence). CDR3 nucleotide sequence: TGTGCCAGCAGCTACGAGGATGAGGGGCGGACGCAGTATTTT. Protein product: CASSYEDEGRTQYF. The whole variable domain, remainder taken from reference TRBV7-9 and TRBJ2-3, is DTGVSQNPRHKITKRGQNVTFRCDPISEHNRLYWYRQTLGQGPEFLTYFQNEAQLEKSRLLSDRFSAERPKGSFSTLEIQRTEQGDSAMYLCASSYEDEGRTQYFGPGTRLTVL.

The chain combines TRBV7-9 with TRBJ1-1, with D possibly matching TRBD1 (5 bases). CDR1 is SEHNR, CDR2 FQNEAQ, per germline (reference sequence). V gave up 1 base and J gave up 7 bases, with 13 bases separating them. This CDR3 comprises 14 residues. The CDR3 DNA sequence: TGTGCCAGCAGCTTAGGATGGGGGGATGGTGAAGCTTTCTTT. Its protein product is CASSLGWGDGEAFF.

The genes are TRBV7-2 and TRBJ1-2, with unresolved D. Trimming removed 1 base at V and 7 bases at J, with 13 bases between. CDR1 and CDR2 (germline): SGHTA, FQGNSA. The CDR3 is 14 residues long. The CDR3 sequence is CASSLGGSLFGYTF. In DNA form, the CDR3 reads TGTGCCAGCAGCTTAGGGGGAAGTCTCTTTGGCTACACCTTC.

J is TRBJ2-3 and V is TRBV27; either TRBD1 or TRBD2 may fit D (6 bases each). Germline lookup yields CDR1 MNHEY and CDR2 SMNVEV (reference sequence). V was trimmed by 2 bases and J by 0 bases, leaving 9 bases between them. This CDR3 region has 15 residues. CDR3: CASSLTGASTDTQYF. The CDR3 DNA reads TGTGCCAGCAGTTTAACGGGGGCAAGCACAGATACGCAGTATTTT.

The genes are TRBV13 and TRBJ2-7; D is perhaps TRBD1 (6 bases). The V gene's germline CDR1 is PRHDT and CDR2 FYEKMQ (reference sequence). V was clipped by 4 bases and J by 0 bases, with 10 bases between them. This CDR3 spans 14 amino acids. Here the CDR3 DNA reads TGTGCCAGCAGCTCCCAGGACAGCTCCTACGAGCAGTACTTC. It is translated as CASSSQDSSYEQYF.

This sequence joins TRBV27 and TRBJ1-1, with D maybe TRBD1 (6 bases). Germline assignment: CDR1 MNHEY and CDR2 SMNVEV (reference sequence). This CDR3 comprises 14 residues. The V end was cut by 5 bases, the J end by 4 bases, with 14 bases between. The CDR3 coding sequence is TGTGCCAGCAGTCCCGGGACATTGGTCACTGAAGCTTTCTTT. The encoded protein is CASSPGTLVTEAFF.

The V and J genes are TRBV27 and TRBJ1-1; tentatively, D is TRBD1 (6 bases). The CDR3 consists of 11 residues. V was shortened by 11 bases and J by 1 base, with 8 bases between the two germline ends. The germline CDR1 and CDR2 sequences are MNHEY and SMNVEV (reference sequence). This CDR3 reads CARGPNTEAFF. CDR3 coding DNA: TGTGCCCGGGGGCCGAACACTGAAGCTTTCTTT.

The J gene is TRBJ2-5, the V gene TRBV28, with 9 bases fitting TRBD1. CDR1 and CDR2 (germline): MDHEN, SYDVKM. The V and J ends lost 8 bases and 2 bases, in that order; junction bases with no gene match: 9. The CDR3 is 15 residues long. CDR3 sequence (DNA): TGTGCCAGCTCGTCGGGACAGGGAGAACAAGAGACCCAGTACTTC. Translated, it gives CASSSGQGEQETQYF. Based on the CDR3 plus reference TRBV28 and TRBJ2-5, the full variable domain is DVKVTQSSRYLVKRTGEKVFLECVQDMDHENMFWYRQDPGLGLRLIYFSYDVKMKEKGDIPEGYSVSREKKERFSLILESASTNQTSMYLCASSSGQGEQETQYFGPGTRLLVL.

This chain connects TRBV7-2 to TRBJ2-4; D is uncertain. CDR3 size: 14 residues. V was shortened by 0 bases and J by 7 bases, with 10 bases between the two germline ends. Per the germline V gene, CDR1 is SGHTA and CDR2 is FQGNSA. This chain's CDR3 is CASSLAGWGNIQYF. CDR3 in DNA: TGTGCCAGCAGCTTAGCAGGGTGGGGTAACATTCAGTACTTC.

The V call is TRBV11-1, the J call TRBJ2-1, with TRBD1 identical over 7 bases. CDR1 is SGHAT, CDR2 FQDESV, per germline (reference sequence). J lost 7 bases, V lost 4 bases, and 13 bases had no gene match. The CDR3 covers 16 residues. This CDR3 is CASSSYRGKAGNEQFF. DNA of the CDR3: TGTGCCAGCAGCTCATACAGGGGTAAGGCGGGTAATGAGCAGTTCTTC.